This entry lists 27 T cell receptor beta chains sequenced from one sample in a study of blood T cell repertoires in COVID-19. The protocol was immunoSEQ multiplex PCR, while the TCRdb copy is restricted to in-frame clones and leaves out a portion. The table has fewer than 200,000 clones, around 83% seen once; the top ten hold less than 4%. The sequenced sample was PBMCs or T cells enriched from blood (not recorded which). These receptors all stem from a woman aged 50 to 60 in a cohort exposed to, infected with or recovered from COVID-19 (not recorded which).

The chain is built from TRBV3-1 (or the pseudogene TRBV3-2) and TRBJ2-7; D is unclear. Trimming removed 0 bases from V and 9 bases from J, with 12 bases in between. Germline CDR1 reads LGHDT; CDR2 reads YNNKEL (reference sequence). The length of the CDR3 is 13 residues. Written as DNA, the CDR3 is TGTGCCAGCAGCCAAGATCGCGAGCTCGGGCAGTACTTC. Its protein is CASSQDRELGQYF.

About this clone: Within the sample, other DNA sequences also encode this same CDR3. The V gene is TRBV25-1, the J gene TRBJ2-7; 7 nucleotides match TRBD1. This CDR3 spans 14 amino acids. Germline loops: CDR1 MGHDK, CDR2 SYGVNS. Germline trimming cut 3 bases from V and 3 bases from J; bases unmatched to any gene: 5. DNA for the CDR3: TGTGCCAGCAGTGAGTCGGGACAGCTCTACGAGCAGTACTTC. This sequence encodes CASSESGQLYEQYF.

This chain links TRBV28 with TRBJ2-7; 14 positions match TRBD2. The trim removed 4 bases at V and 0 bases at J, leaving 5 bases unmatched. CDR3 size: 17 residues. The germline V gene has CDR1 MDHEN and CDR2 SYDVKM. CDR3 bases: TGTGCCAGCAGTTCCGGGACTAGCGGGGGTCCCTCCTACGAGCAGTACTTC. The encoded protein is CASSSGTSGGPSYEQYF. The whole variable domain, remainder taken from reference TRBV28 and TRBJ2-7, is DVKVTQSSRYLVKRTGEKVFLECVQDMDHENMFWYRQDPGLGLRLIYFSYDVKMKEKGDIPEGYSVSREKKERFSLILESASTNQTSMYLCASSSGTSGGPSYEQYFGPGTRLTVT.

This sequence joins TRBV2 and TRBJ2-1, with a possible D match to TRBD1 (6 bases). Germline CDR1 is SNHLY and CDR2 is FYNNEI. The V end was cut by 7 bases, the J end by 2 bases, with 15 bases between. The CDR3 is 15 residues long. The CDR3 region has the DNA TGTGCCAGCAATCCGGGACAAAGGCCCTACAATGAGCAGTTCTTC. This codes for CASNPGQRPYNEQFF.

This chain joins TRBV6-1 and TRBJ2-5; TRBD2 matches 10 bases. The J segment lost 5 bases and the V segment lost 4 bases, leaving 10 bases of the junction unmatched. The CDR3 contains 16 residues. Germline CDR1 reads MNHNS; CDR2 reads SASEGT. CDR3 sequence reads: CASSGSRSGRGETQYF. In DNA, the CDR3 is TGTGCCAGCAGTGGTTCCCGAAGCGGGAGGGGTGAGACCCAGTACTTC.

This clone occurred once. The chain couples TRBV4-1 to TRBJ1-1; no reliable D call. CDR1 is MGHRA and CDR2 is YSYEKL in the germline V gene. The CDR3 spans 13 residues. Trimming left V 4 bases short and J 6 bases short, with 12 bases between. The CDR3 is CASSRETEAEAFF. Here the CDR3 DNA reads TGCGCCAGCAGCCGAGAAACGGAGGCTGAAGCTTTCTTT.

V gene TRBV11-2 combines with J gene TRBJ1-1; the D gene is possibly TRBD1 (6 bases). Germline CDR1 is SGHAT and CDR2 is FQNNGV. The V gene lost 5 bases and the J gene lost 3 bases, with 10 bases spanning the gap. The CDR3 is 13 residues long. CDR3 coding DNA: TGTGCCAGCAGCATAGGACAGTACACTGAAGCTTTCTTT. This codes for CASSIGQYTEAFF.

The chain is built from TRBV20-1 and TRBJ1-1, with 7 nucleotides matching TRBD1. After removal of 3 bases from V and 2 bases from J, the junction contained 9 bases not matched to a gene. The CDR3 extends over 15 amino acids. Germline lookup yields CDR1 DFQATT and CDR2 SNEGSKA (reference sequence). The CDR3 bases are TGCAGTGCTAGTGGTGGGGACAGCTCTAACACTGAAGCTTTCTTT. Encoded protein: CSASGGDSSNTEAFF.

The chain joins TRBV18 to TRBJ2-1, with TRBD2 identical over 13 bases. There are 19 residues in the CDR3. From germline, CDR1 is KGHSH and CDR2 LQKENI. V lost 6 bases, J lost 1 base, and 12 bases stayed unmatched. The DNA for the CDR3 is TGTGCCAGCTCCCAACCTGGACTAGCGGGAGTTGGGTCCTACAATGAGCAGTTCTTC. Translated, it gives CASSQPGLAGVGSYNEQFF.

The CDR3 is CASSWGRRNTEAFF. The DNA for the CDR3 is TGTGCCAGCAGCTGGGGGCGGAGGAACACTGAAGCTTTCTTT. The chain couples TRBV11-2 to TRBJ1-1; the D gene is possibly TRBD1 (6 bases). V lost 4 bases to trimming and J lost 1 base, with 10 bases between them. Germline V gene lookup returns CDR1 SGHAT and CDR2 FQNNGV. There are 14 residues in the CDR3.

V and J are TRBV4-2 and TRBJ1-3, with D perhaps TRBD1 (5 bases). Germline CDR1 is LGHNA and CDR2 is YNFKEQ. The V and J ends lost 1 base and 8 bases respectively, with 18 bases between them. The CDR3 totals 16 residues. The CDR3 protein is CASSQVGARASHTIYF. CDR3 DNA: TGTGCCAGCAGCCAAGTCGGCGCCAGGGCGTCGCACACCATATATTTT.

V gene TRBV19 combines with J gene TRBJ2-7; D call uncertain. CDR1 LNHDA and CDR2 SQIVND come from the germline V gene (reference sequence). The CDR3 sequence is 15 residues long. The V end was cut by 5 bases, the J end by 5 bases, with 19 bases between. The CDR3 reads CASSPISPKFDEQYF. The CDR3 nucleotides are TGTGCCAGTAGTCCAATTAGTCCAAAATTCGACGAGCAGTACTTC.

The CDR3 region is CASSSRGEGRETQYF. CDR3 bases: TGTGCCAGCAGCTCCCGGGGGGAGGGCCGGGAGACCCAGTACTTC. The chain is built from TRBV11-3 and TRBJ2-5, with 7 bases aligning to TRBD2. The junction had 10 bases not matched to a gene; V was cut back by 4 bases and J by 5 bases. CDR1 is SGHNT and CDR2 is YENEEA in the germline V gene. The CDR3 sequence is 15 residues long.

In its sample, this clone was seen a few times. The V call is TRBV20-1, the J call TRBJ2-7; no clear D. This CDR3 comprises 11 residues. V shed 0 bases and J shed 4 bases, with 4 bases lying between them. CDR1 and CDR2 from the germline V gene are DFQATT and SNEGSKA (reference sequence). The chain's CDR3 is CSARDLYEQYF. CDR3 in DNA: TGCAGTGCTAGAGATCTATACGAGCAGTACTTC.

V gene TRBV7-6 combines with J gene TRBJ2-3; possibly TRBD2 for D (6 bases). Germline CDR1 SGHVS, CDR2 FNYEAQ. V lost 1 base, J lost 2 bases, and 13 bases lay in between. The CDR3 is 16 amino acids. As DNA, the CDR3 is TGTGCCAGCAGCTTAGATGGCGGGGAGGCCACAGATACGCAGTATTTT. Its protein is CASSLDGGEATDTQYF.

This chain uses TRBV2 with TRBJ2-6; D is unresolved. Per the germline V gene, CDR1 is SNHLY and CDR2 is FYNNEI. Trimming took 6 bases from V and 9 from J, leaving 12 bases between them. There are 13 residues in the CDR3. CDR3 sequence reads: CASRAVAVNVLTF. The CDR3, as DNA: TGTGCCAGCAGGGCTGTGGCCGTCAACGTCCTGACTTTC. Complete variable domain (other parts from reference TRBV2 and TRBJ2-6): EPEVTQTPSHQVTQMGQEVILRCVPISNHLYFYWYRQILGQKVEFLVSFYNNEISEKSEIFDDQFSVERPDGSNFTLKIRSTKLEDSAMYFCASRAVAVNVLTFGAGSRLTVL.

The CDR3 sequence: CASSLDQGTDTQYF. The CDR3 DNA reads TGTGCCAGCAGCTTGGACCAGGGGACAGATACGCAGTATTTT. The chain has TRBV5-5 and TRBJ2-3; TRBD1 might be the D (6 bases). The CDR3 runs to 14 residues. V lost 0 bases and J lost 3, with 8 bases in between. Germline V gene data show CDR1 as SGHKS and CDR2 as YYEKEE (reference sequence).

The chain links TRBV5-1 to TRBJ2-1, with a tentative D call TRBD1 (7 bases). The CDR3 is made up of 17 amino acids. In germline, CDR1 is SGHRS, CDR2 YFSETQ. The ends were cut back, 0 bases at V and 5 bases at J, with 18 bases in the middle. This CDR3 is CASSLDRGRGQNNEQFF. The CDR3, as DNA: TGCGCCAGCAGCTTGGACAGGGGCCGGGGGCAAAACAATGAGCAGTTCTTC.

This clone was detected once. The chain combines TRBV19 with TRBJ2-1, with TRBD2 identical over 9 bases. This CDR3 is built from 15 residues. Germline V CDR1 and CDR2: LNHDA, SQIVND (reference sequence). The ends lost 2 bases at V and 7 bases at J; junction bases unmatched: 6. The CDR3 region has the DNA TGTGCCAGTAGTATATCAGCGGGAGGACGGAATGAGCAGTTCTTC. Protein sequence: CASSISAGGRNEQFF.

This clone was seen a handful of times. J is TRBJ1-4 and V is TRBV7-9; D not resolved. V lost 7 bases and J 7 bases, leaving 19 bases between the germline ends. Germline CDR1 SEHNR, CDR2 FQNEAQ (reference sequence). CDR3 length equals 15 residues. For the CDR3, the DNA is TGTGCCAGCACCGTAACCGGCCGGGGAGGTGAAAAACTGTTTTTT. It is translated as CASTVTGRGGEKLFF.

CDR3 DNA: TGCGCCAGCAGCTTGGCCTACAGGGCCGGCGACTATGGCTACACCTTC. It encodes CASSLAYRAGDYGYTF. The V and J genes are TRBV5-1 and TRBJ1-2, with D possibly being TRBD1 (6 bases). The CDR3 consists of 16 residues. The V gene's germline CDR1 is SGHRS and CDR2 YFSETQ. The V end was cut by 0 bases, the J end by 3 bases, with 15 bases between.

This chain links TRBV19 with TRBJ1-5, with TRBD1 identical over 10 bases. The length of the CDR3 is 16 residues. In germline, CDR1 is LNHDA, CDR2 SQIVND (reference sequence). Trimming took 3 bases from V and 6 from J; bases not matched to a gene: 8. In DNA form, the CDR3 reads TGTGCCAGTAGTATGCAGGGACAGGGGCCAGGTCAGCCCCAGCATTTT. Residues: CASSMQGQGPGQPQHF.

The chain has TRBV6-2 or TRBV6-3 and TRBJ2-1, with 8 bases fitting TRBD2. The CDR3 sequence is 14 residues long. The V segment lost 5 bases and the J segment 3 bases; nucleotides outside the gene matches: 3. Germline CDR1 and CDR2: MNHEY and SVGEGT. The CDR3: CASSTSGIYNEQFF. The CDR3, as DNA: TGTGCCAGCAGTACTAGCGGAATCTACAATGAGCAGTTCTTC.

The chain has TRBV13 and TRBJ2-7; 7 positions agree with TRBD2. V lost 2 bases, J lost 2 bases, and 9 bases stayed unmatched. This CDR3 spans 16 amino acids. CDR1 PRHDT and CDR2 FYEKMQ come from the germline V gene (reference sequence). In DNA, the CDR3 is TGTGCCAGCAGCTTATTGGCGGGGGACCGACCCTACGAGCAGTACTTC. As protein: CASSLLAGDRPYEQYF.

This clone was counted ten times or more. The chain carries TRBV21-1 and TRBJ2-2; the DNA was not used to check the table's D call, TRBD1. TRBV21-1 is termed a pseudogene. The CDR3 covers 16 residues. CDR3 DNA: TGTGCCAGCAGCAAGTTACAGCCGCAGAACACCGGGGAGCTGTTTTTT. Translating it yields CASSKLQPQNTGELFF.

This clone appeared once. The chain has TRBV7-6 and TRBJ2-3; 10 bases match TRBD2. CDR3 length equals 21 residues. Germline loops: CDR1 SGHVS, CDR2 FNYEAQ. With 5 bases clipped from V and 2 bases from J, the junction kept 22 bases outside the gene matches. This CDR3 is CASSPPRASGSLRPFTDTQYF. In DNA form, the CDR3 reads TGTGCCAGCAGCCCTCCGCGGGCTAGCGGGAGCCTTCGACCCTTCACAGATACGCAGTATTTT.

This clone was seen only a few times. The chain recombines TRBV30 with TRBJ1-6; D ambiguous. V was pared by 2 bases and J by 1 base, with 3 bases between. CDR1 is GTSNPN, CDR2 SVGIG, per germline (reference sequence). This CDR3 has 13 residues. CDR3 in DNA: TGTGCCTGGAGTCGTTCCTATAATTCACCCCTCCACTTT. Its protein is CAWSRSYNSPLHF.